The 24 T cell receptor beta chains below come from one sample, sequenced in a study of T cell responses to AZD1222 COVID-19 vaccine. The table came from immunoSEQ multiplex PCR; TCRdb's copy has only in-frame clones and leaves some out. The sample shows fewer than 200,000 clones, around nine tenths of them seen only once. The material sequenced was peripheral blood, taken on day 0 of AZD1222 vaccination. These receptors originate from an adult in good health.

The V and J genes are TRBV5-6 and TRBJ2-2, with a weak D call TRBD1 (6 bases). The V gene lost 4 bases and the J gene lost 5 bases, with 18 bases spanning the gap. Germline loops: CDR1 SGHDT, CDR2 YYEEEE. The CDR3 runs 16 residues. CDR3 in DNA: TGTGCCAGCAGCATAACCCAGGGGCCGAGAACCGGGGAGCTGTTTTTT. It specifies CASSITQGPRTGELFF.

The chain is built from TRBV19 and TRBJ1-2, with 7 bases matching TRBD1. V lost 3 bases, J lost 5 bases, and 6 bases stayed unmatched. The CDR3 spans 14 residues. Germline CDR1 is LNHDA and CDR2 is SQIVND (reference sequence). The CDR3 coding sequence is TGTGCCAGTAGTATGGTACAGGGGAGATATGGCTACACCTTC. As protein: CASSMVQGRYGYTF.

This rearrangement joins TRBV7-2 to TRBJ1-1; no firm D call. Trimming stripped 2 bases from V and 1 base from J, with 8 bases between. The CDR3 is made up of 14 amino acids. Germline values: CDR1 SGHTA, CDR2 FQGNSA. CDR3 coding DNA: TGTGCCAGCAGCTTAACCTCTCCGAACACTGAAGCTTTCTTT. Its protein product is CASSLTSPNTEAFF.

The chain is built from TRBV2 and TRBJ1-1; 7 nucleotides match TRBD1. J was trimmed by 5 bases and V by 3 bases; bases with no gene match: 6. This CDR3 is built from 14 residues. Germline CDR1 reads SNHLY; CDR2 reads FYNNEI. Written as DNA, the CDR3 is TGTGCCAGCAGTGATTACAGGGGAGAGACTGAAGCTTTCTTT. This sequence encodes CASSDYRGETEAFF.

In DNA, the CDR3 is TGTGCCAGCAGCCCATTGGCCCTTGGGGCGGGGGGGCCAAATACGCAGTATTTT. The encoded protein is CASSPLALGAGGPNTQYF. The chain uses TRBV7-3 and TRBJ2-3; TRBD2 matches at 9 bases. The germline gives CDR1 SGHTA, CDR2 FQGTGA. V lost 5 bases, J lost 7 bases, and 19 bases stayed unmatched. This CDR3 region has 18 residues. Looking up the rest from reference TRBV7-3 and TRBJ2-3 gives the full variable domain: GAGVSQTPSNKVTEKGKYVELRCDPISGHTALYWYRQSLGQGPEFLIYFQGTGAADDSGLPNDRFFAVRPEGSVSTLKIQRTERGDSAVYLCASSPLALGAGGPNTQYFGPGTRLTVL.

This chain joins TRBV7-2 and TRBJ2-1, with 8 bases matching TRBD1. The CDR3 consists of 16 residues. V dropped 2 bases and J dropped 5; count of bases not matched to a gene: 8. Germline-derived CDR1 and CDR2 are SGHTA and FQGNSA. CDR3 protein: CASSLIGTGLDNEQFF. CDR3 sequence (DNA): TGTGCCAGCAGCTTAATTGGGACAGGCCTGGACAATGAGCAGTTCTTC.

The chain employs TRBV15 and TRBJ1-5; D remains unclear. This CDR3 is 16 amino acids long. Trimming pared 0 bases from V and 0 bases from J, leaving 9 bases between. Germline loops: CDR1 LNHNV, CDR2 YYDKDF (reference sequence). CDR3 residues: CATSRDRGYSNQPQHF. Here the CDR3 DNA reads TGTGCCACCAGCAGAGATCGTGGGTATAGCAATCAGCCCCAGCATTTT.

Only one count was recorded for this clone. The chain links TRBV5-4 to TRBJ2-3; D gene unclear. CDR3 size: 10 residues. Deletions cut 6 bases from V and 2 bases from J, with 1 base between. Looked up from germline, CDR1 is SGHNT and CDR2 is YYREEE (reference sequence). The CDR3 loop reads CASNTDTQYF. The CDR3 bases are TGTGCCAGCAACACAGATACGCAGTATTTT.

The chain has TRBV4-2 and TRBJ2-1; 7 nucleotides line up with TRBD2. From germline, CDR1 is LGHNA and CDR2 YNFKEQ. The CDR3 has 18 residues. Unmatched junction bases numbered 19, after V lost 1 base and J lost 10 bases. For the CDR3, the DNA is TGTGCCAGCAGCCAAGTGTTTTTAGTTGGGACTACATTTGGGGAGCAGTTCTTC. Translating gives CASSQVFLVGTTFGEQFF.

This clone was counted once. This chain connects TRBV6-6 to TRBJ2-7, with D perhaps assigned TRBD1 or TRBD2 (5 bases each). The germline CDR1 and CDR2 sequences are MNHNY and SVGAGI (reference sequence). Trimming pared 8 bases from V and 2 bases from J, leaving 13 bases between. This CDR3 is 13 amino acids long. The CDR3: CASGQGPTYEQYV. CDR3 nucleotide sequence: TGTGCCAGCGGGCAGGGACCAACCTACGAGCAGTACGTC.

The V gene is TRBV7-2, the J gene TRBJ2-5; D remains unclear. V was clipped by 0 bases and J by 4 bases, with 15 bases between them. The CDR3 totals 16 residues. Germline loops: CDR1 SGHTA, CDR2 FQGNSA. CDR3 nucleotide sequence: TGTGCCAGCAGCTTAGCCCAAGGGCGCGGCCCAGAGACCCAGTACTTC. This encodes CASSLAQGRGPETQYF.

The rearrangement links TRBV11-2 to TRBJ1-4; no reliable D call. Trimming pared 0 bases from V and 13 bases from J, leaving 12 bases between. The germline gives CDR1 SGHAT, CDR2 FQNNGV. CDR3 length equals 13 residues. The CDR3 region is CASSLDLGRGLFF. DNA for the CDR3: TGTGCCAGCAGCTTAGATCTTGGCCGGGGACTGTTTTTT. Full variable domain (rest looked up from reference TRBV11-2 and TRBJ1-4): EAGVAQSPRYKIIEKRQSVAFWCNPISGHATLYWYQQILGQGPKLLIQFQNNGVVDDSQLPKDRFSAERLKGVDSTLKIQPAKLEDSAVYLCASSLDLGRGLFFGSGTQLSVL.

V usage is TRBV30 and J usage is TRBJ1-5, with 11 positions matching TRBD1. This CDR3 region has 17 residues. After removal of 6 bases from V and 4 bases from J, the junction contained 14 bases not matched to a gene. Germline CDR1 is GTSNPN and CDR2 is SVGIG (reference sequence). The CDR3 is CACASGTGGWANQPQHF. The CDR3 DNA reads TGTGCCTGTGCCTCCGGGACAGGGGGTTGGGCTAATCAGCCCCAGCATTTT.

The chain links TRBV28 to TRBJ1-5, with 7 bases identical to TRBD1. The CDR3 has 16 amino acids. From germline, CDR1 is MDHEN and CDR2 SYDVKM. The ends lost 4 bases at V and 7 bases at J; junction bases unmatched: 13. For the CDR3, the DNA is TGTGCCAGCAGTTCCTCCGACAGGGCTCAACGGCAGCCCCAGCATTTT. Amino acids: CASSSSDRAQRQPQHF.

The V gene is TRBV19, the J gene TRBJ2-2, with D tentatively TRBD2 (5 bases). V was pared by 6 bases and J by 1 base, with 9 bases between. Germline V CDR1 and CDR2: LNHDA, SQIVND (reference sequence). The CDR3 runs 14 residues. CDR3 protein: CASRLGWNTGELFF. In DNA, the CDR3 is TGTGCCAGTAGACTAGGGTGGAACACCGGGGAGCTGTTTTTT.

The J gene is TRBJ2-2, the V gene TRBV10-3, with TRBD2 identical over 11 bases. The V gene end was trimmed by 10 bases and the J gene end by 2 bases; junction bases not matched to a gene: 3. The CDR3 runs to 14 residues. Germline V CDR1 and CDR2: ENHRY, SYGVKD. The CDR3 nucleotides read TGTGCCACGGGACTAGCGGTAAACACCGGGGAGCTGTTTTTT. Its translation is CATGLAVNTGELFF.

The rearrangement links TRBV11-3 to TRBJ2-3; the match to TRBD2 covers 13 bases. CDR3 length: 16 residues. The V segment lost 5 bases and the J segment 4 bases; nucleotides outside the gene matches: 6. Germline CDR1 reads SGHNT; CDR2 reads YENEEA. In DNA form, the CDR3 reads TGTGCCAGCAGCGAGGGGACTAGCGGGATTTCAGATACGCAGTATTTT. This encodes CASSEGTSGISDTQYF.

This clone was recorded only once. The rearrangement uses TRBV7-3 and TRBJ2-3; D unresolved. Trimming left V 1 base short and J 5 bases short, with 10 bases between. Looked up from germline, CDR1 is SGHTA and CDR2 is FQGTGA. The CDR3 runs 14 residues. The CDR3 is CASSLMASGDTQYF. The DNA for the CDR3 is TGTGCCAGCAGCTTAATGGCCTCGGGAGATACGCAGTATTTT.

The chain links TRBV7-3 to TRBJ2-7; D uncertain. This CDR3 has 15 amino acids. Looked up from germline, CDR1 is SGHTA and CDR2 is FQGTGA. The germline V and J ends were trimmed by 0 bases and 3 bases, with 12 bases remaining between them. The DNA of the CDR3 is TGTGCCAGCAGCTTAACTCCGCGAAAAATCTACGAGCAGTACGTC. It yields the protein CASSLTPRKIYEQYV.

V gene TRBV6-1 combines with J gene TRBJ1-6; D perhaps matches TRBD1 (5 bases). Trimming pared 3 bases from V and 0 bases from J, leaving 15 bases between. The CDR3 sequence is 18 residues long. Per germline, CDR1 MNHNS and CDR2 SASEGT. Here the CDR3 DNA reads TGTGCCAGCAGTGATCTACCGGGACCGAGCTCCTATAATTCACCCCTCCACTTT. This encodes CASSDLPGPSSYNSPLHF.

The gene calls are TRBV6-5 and TRBJ1-4; a weak D match, TRBD1 (6 bases). CDR3 length: 14 amino acids. Trimming took 6 bases from V and 8 from J, leaving 16 bases between them. From germline, CDR1 is MNHEY and CDR2 SVGAGI. The CDR3 DNA reads as TGTGCCAGCAGGAAGACAGGTGTGGAGGAAAAACTGTTTTTT. This encodes CASRKTGVEEKLFF.

This clone has just one count. The chain employs TRBV29-1 and TRBJ1-5, with TRBD1 as a possible D gene (6 bases). The germline V gene encodes CDR1 SQVTM and CDR2 ANQGSEA. Between the trimmed V and J ends, which lost 7 bases and 4 bases, there was a span of 23 bases. The CDR3 consists of 16 residues. This CDR3 reads CSAKLGGGDRNQPQHF. The CDR3 coding sequence is TGCAGCGCTAAACTAGGGGGAGGGGATAGAAATCAGCCCCAGCATTTT. The whole variable domain, filled in from reference TRBV29-1 and TRBJ1-5, reads SAVISQKPSRDICQRGTSLTIQCQVDSQVTMMFWYRQQPGQSLTLIATANQGSEATYESGFVIDKFPISRPNLTFSTLTVSNMSPEDSSIYLCSAKLGGGDRNQPQHFGDGTRLSIL.

The chain employs TRBV11-2 and TRBJ2-7; no clear D. CDR3 length: 11 amino acids. Germline lookup yields CDR1 SGHAT and CDR2 FQNNGV. With 3 bases removed from V and 1 base from J, the gap between germline ends came to 1 base. The CDR3 spells CASSFSYEQYF. CDR3 DNA sequence: TGTGCCAGCAGCTTTTCCTACGAGCAGTACTTC.

The chain employs TRBV4-2 and TRBJ1-1, with no clear D. Deletions cut 4 bases from V and 1 base from J, with 13 bases between. Germline V gives CDR1 LGHNA, CDR2 YNFKEQ. The CDR3 is made up of 15 amino acids. The CDR3 DNA sequence: TGTGCCAGCAGCCGCTCACTCAGCTCGAACACTGAAGCTTTCTTT. It specifies CASSRSLSSNTEAFF.